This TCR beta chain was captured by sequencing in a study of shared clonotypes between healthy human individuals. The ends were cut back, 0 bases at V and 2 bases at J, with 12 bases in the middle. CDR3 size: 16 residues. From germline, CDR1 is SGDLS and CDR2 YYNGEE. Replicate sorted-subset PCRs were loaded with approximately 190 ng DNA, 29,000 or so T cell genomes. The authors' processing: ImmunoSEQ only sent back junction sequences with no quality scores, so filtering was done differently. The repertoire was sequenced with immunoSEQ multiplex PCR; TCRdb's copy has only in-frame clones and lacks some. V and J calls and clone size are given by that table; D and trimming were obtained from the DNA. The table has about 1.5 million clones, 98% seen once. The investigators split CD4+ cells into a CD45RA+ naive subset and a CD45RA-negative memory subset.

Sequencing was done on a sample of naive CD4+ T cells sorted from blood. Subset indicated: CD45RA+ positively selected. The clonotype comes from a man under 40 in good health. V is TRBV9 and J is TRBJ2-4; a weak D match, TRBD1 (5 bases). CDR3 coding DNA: TGTGCCAGCAGCGTAGGGTGGGGCCCTCCCAAAAACATTCAGTACTTC. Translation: CASSVGWGPPKNIQYF. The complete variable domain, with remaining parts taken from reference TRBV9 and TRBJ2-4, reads DSGVTQTPKHLITATGQRVTLRCSPRSGDLSVYWYQQSLDQGLQFLIQYYNGEERAKGNILERFSAQQFPDLHSELNLSSLELGDSALYFCASSVGWGPPKNIQYFGAGTRLSVL.